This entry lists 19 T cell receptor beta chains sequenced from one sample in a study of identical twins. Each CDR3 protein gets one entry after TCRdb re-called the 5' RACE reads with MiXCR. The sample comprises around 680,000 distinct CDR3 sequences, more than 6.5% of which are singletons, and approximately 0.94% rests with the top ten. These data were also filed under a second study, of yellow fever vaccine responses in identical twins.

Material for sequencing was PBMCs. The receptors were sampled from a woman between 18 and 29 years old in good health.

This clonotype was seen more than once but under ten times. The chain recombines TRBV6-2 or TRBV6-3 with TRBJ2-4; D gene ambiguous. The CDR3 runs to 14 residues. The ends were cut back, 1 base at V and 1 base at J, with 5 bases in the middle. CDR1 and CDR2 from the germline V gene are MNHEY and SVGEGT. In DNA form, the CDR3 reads TGTGCCAGCAGTTACTTAGGGGCCAAAAACATTCAGTACTTC. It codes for CASSYLGAKNIQYF.

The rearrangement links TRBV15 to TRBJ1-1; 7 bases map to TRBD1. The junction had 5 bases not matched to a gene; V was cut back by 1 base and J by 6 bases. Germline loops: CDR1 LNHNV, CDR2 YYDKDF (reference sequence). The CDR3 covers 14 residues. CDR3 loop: CATSRGQGYAEAFF. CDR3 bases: TGTGCCACCAGCAGAGGACAGGGTTACGCTGAAGCTTTCTTT.

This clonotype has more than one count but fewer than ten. The CDR3 DNA sequence: TGTGCCAGCAGCCTAAAAGGGGGATTCGGAAACATTCAGTACTTC. Translating gives CASSLKGGFGNIQYF. This chain connects TRBV7-9 to TRBJ2-4; D is perhaps TRBD1 (6 bases). Germline loops: CDR1 SEHNR, CDR2 FQNEAQ (reference sequence). The germline V and J ends were trimmed by 5 bases and 6 bases, with 17 bases remaining between them. This CDR3 contains 15 residues. The full variable domain, with the rest looked up from reference TRBV7-9 and TRBJ2-4, is DTGVSQNPRHKITKRGQNVTFRCDPISEHNRLYWYRQTLGQGPEFLTYFQNEAQLEKSRLLSDRFSAERPKGSFSTLEIQRTEQGDSAMYLCASSLKGGFGNIQYFGAGTRLSVL.

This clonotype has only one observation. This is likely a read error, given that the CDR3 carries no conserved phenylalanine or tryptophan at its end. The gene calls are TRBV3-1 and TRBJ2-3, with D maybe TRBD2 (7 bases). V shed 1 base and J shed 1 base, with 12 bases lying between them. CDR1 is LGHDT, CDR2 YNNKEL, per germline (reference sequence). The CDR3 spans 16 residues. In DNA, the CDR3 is TGTGCCAGCAGCCAAGTCGGGGGGCGCGGCACAGATACGCAGTATCTT. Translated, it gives CASSQVGGRGTDTQYL.

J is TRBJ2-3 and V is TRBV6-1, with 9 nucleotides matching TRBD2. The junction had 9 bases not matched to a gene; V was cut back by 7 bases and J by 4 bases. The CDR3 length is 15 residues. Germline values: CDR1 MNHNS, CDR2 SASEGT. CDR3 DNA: TGTGCCAGCAAGGGCAGCGGGGGGTTCCCAGATACGCAGTATTTT. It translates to CASKGSGGFPDTQYF.

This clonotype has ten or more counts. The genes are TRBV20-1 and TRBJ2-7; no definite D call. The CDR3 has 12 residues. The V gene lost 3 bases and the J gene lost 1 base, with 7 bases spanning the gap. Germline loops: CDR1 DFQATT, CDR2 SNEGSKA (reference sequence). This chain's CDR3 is CSARDMSYEQYF. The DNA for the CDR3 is TGCAGTGCTAGGGATATGTCCTACGAGCAGTACTTC.

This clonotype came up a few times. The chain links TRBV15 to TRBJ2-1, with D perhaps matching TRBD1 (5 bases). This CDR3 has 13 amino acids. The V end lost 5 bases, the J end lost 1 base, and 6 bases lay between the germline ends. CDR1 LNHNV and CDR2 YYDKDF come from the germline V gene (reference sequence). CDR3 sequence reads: CATSGHSYNEQFF. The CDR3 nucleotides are TGTGCCACCAGCGGACATTCCTACAATGAGCAGTTCTTC.

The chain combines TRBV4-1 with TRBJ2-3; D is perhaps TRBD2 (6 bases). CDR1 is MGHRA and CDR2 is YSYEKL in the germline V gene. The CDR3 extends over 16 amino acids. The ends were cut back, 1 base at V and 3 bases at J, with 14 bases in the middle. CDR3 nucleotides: TGCGCCAGCAGCCAAGTCGCGGTCGCGGGAACAGATACGCAGTATTTT. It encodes CASSQVAVAGTDTQYF.

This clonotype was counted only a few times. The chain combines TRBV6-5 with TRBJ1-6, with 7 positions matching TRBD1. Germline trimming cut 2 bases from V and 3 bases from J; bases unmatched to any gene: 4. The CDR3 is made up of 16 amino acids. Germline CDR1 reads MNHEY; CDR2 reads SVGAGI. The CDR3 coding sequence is TGTGCCAGCAGTTACACAGGGGCGGGCTATAATTCACCCCTCCACTTT. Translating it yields CASSYTGAGYNSPLHF.

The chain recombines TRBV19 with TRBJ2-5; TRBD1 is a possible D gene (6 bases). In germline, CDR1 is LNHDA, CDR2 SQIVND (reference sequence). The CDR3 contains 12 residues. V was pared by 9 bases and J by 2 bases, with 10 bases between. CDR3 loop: CASQGGQETQYF. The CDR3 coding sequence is TGTGCCAGCCAAGGGGGACAAGAGACCCAGTACTTC.

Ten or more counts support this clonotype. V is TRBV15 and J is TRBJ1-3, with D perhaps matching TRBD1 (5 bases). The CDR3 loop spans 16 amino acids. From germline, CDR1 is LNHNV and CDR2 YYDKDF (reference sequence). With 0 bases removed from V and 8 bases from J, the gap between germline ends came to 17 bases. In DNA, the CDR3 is TGTGCCACCAGCAGAGAAACGGGACCGCTTTTGGACACCATATATTTT. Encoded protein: CATSRETGPLLDTIYF.

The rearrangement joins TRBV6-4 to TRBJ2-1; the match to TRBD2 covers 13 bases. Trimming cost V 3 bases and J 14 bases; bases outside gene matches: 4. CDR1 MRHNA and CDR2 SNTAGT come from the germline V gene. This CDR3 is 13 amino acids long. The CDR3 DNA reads TGTGCCAGCAGTGATTCCGGACTAGCGGGAGAGTTCTTC. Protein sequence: CASSDSGLAGEFF.

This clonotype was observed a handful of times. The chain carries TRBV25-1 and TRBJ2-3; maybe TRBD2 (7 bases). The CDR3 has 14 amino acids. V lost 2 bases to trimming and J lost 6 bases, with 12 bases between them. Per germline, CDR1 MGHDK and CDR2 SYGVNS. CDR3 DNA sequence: TGTGCCAGCAGTGAAAGGGGGGGCGGGGATACGCAGTATTTT. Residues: CASSERGGGDTQYF.

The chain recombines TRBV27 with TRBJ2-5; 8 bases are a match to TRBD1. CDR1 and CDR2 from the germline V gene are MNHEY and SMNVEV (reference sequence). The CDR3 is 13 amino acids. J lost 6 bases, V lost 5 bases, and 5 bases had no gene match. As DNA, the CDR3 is TGTGCCAGCAGTCAGACAGGGGAAAAGACCCAGTACTTC. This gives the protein CASSQTGEKTQYF.

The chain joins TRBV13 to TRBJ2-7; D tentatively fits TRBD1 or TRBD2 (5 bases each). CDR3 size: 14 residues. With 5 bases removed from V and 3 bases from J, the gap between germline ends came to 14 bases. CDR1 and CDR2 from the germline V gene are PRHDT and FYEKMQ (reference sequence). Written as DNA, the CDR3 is TGTGCCAGCAGCCCGGGGCTCCGCGACTACGAGCAGTACTTC. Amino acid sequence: CASSPGLRDYEQYF.

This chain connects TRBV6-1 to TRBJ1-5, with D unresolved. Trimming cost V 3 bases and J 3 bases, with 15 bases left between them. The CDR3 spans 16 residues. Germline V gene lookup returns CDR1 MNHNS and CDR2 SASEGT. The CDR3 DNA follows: TGTGCCAGCAGTGATGTTGGGAGGACTGACAATCAGCCCCAGCATTTT. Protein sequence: CASSDVGRTDNQPQHF.

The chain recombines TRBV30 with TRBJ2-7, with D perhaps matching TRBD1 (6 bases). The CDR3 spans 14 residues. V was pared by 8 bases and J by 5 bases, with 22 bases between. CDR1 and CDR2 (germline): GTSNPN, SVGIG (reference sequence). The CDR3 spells CASDLQGSMNEQYF. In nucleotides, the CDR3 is TGTGCCAGCGACCTACAGGGTTCGATGAACGAGCAGTACTTC.

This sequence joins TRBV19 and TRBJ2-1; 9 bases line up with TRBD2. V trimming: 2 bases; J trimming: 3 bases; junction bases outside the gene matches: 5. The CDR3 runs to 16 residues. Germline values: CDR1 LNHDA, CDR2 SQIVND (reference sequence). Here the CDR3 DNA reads TGTGCCAGTAGTATAATCTCAGCGGGGGGCTACAATGAGCAGTTCTTC. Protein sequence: CASSIISAGGYNEQFF.

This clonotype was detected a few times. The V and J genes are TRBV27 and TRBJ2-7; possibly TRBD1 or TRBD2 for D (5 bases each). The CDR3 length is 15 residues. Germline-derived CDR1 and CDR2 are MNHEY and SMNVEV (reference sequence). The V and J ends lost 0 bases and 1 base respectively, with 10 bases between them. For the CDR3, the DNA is TGTGCCAGCAGTTTATCCCCGGGACCATCCTACGAGCAGTACTTC. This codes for CASSLSPGPSYEQYF.